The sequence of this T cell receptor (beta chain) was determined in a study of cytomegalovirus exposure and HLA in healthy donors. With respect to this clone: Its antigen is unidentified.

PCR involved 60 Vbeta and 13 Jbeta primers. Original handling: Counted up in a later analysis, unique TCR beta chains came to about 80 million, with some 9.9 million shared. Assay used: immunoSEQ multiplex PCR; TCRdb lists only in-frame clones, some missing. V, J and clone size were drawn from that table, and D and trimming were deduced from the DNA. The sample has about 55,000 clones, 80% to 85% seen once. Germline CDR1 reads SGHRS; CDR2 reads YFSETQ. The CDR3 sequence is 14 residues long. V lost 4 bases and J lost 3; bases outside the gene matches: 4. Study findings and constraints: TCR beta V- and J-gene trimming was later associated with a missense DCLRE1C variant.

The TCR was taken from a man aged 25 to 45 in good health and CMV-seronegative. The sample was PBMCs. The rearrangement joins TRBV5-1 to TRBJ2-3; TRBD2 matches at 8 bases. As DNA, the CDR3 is TGCGCCAGCAGCATGACTAGCGATACAGATACGCAGTATTTT. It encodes CASSMTSDTDTQYF. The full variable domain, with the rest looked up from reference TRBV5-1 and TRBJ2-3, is KAGVTQTPRYLIKTRGQQVTLSCSPISGHRSVSWYQQTPGQGLQFLFEYFSETQRNKGNFPGRFSGRQFSNSRSEMNVSTLELGDSALYLCASSMTSDTDTQYFGPGTRLTVL.